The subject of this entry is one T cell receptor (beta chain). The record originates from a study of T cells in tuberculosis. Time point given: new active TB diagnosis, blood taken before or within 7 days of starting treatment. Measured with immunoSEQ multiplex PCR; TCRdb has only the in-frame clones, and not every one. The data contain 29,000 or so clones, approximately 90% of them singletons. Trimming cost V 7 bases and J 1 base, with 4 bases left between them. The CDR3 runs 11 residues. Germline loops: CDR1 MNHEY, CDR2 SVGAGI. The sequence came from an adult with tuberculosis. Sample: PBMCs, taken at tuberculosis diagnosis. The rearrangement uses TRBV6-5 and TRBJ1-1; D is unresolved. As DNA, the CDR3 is TGTGCCAGCATTAGGAACACTGAAGCTTTCTTT. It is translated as CASIRNTEAFF.